A selection of T cell receptor beta chains follows, all from one sample in a study of beta chain features in type 1 diabetes. Clones were sequenced by immunoSEQ multiplex PCR, and TCRdb holds only the in-frame ones, with some missing. The table has under 850,000 clones, around 15% seen once. The material sequenced was naive CD4+ T cells from blood. These receptors were taken from a young man with type 1 diabetes. Each CDR3 is given with its conserved first and last residue. D genes are given only for firm matches. A row's size may be missing; if present it is once, few, many or a size class.

TRBV7-9	TRBJ1-1	few	.	TGTGCCAGCAGCTTGACGGGGAAAGCTTTCTTT	CASSLTGKAFF
TRBV10-3	TRBJ2-3	few	.	TGTGCCATCACCGCAGAACAGGGTGCCAGGGTAGATACGCAGTATTTT	CAITAEQGARVDTQYF
TRBV9	TRBJ1-1	few	.	TGTGCCAGCAGCCCGATGGGAGGGGTGGGCACTGAAGCTTTCTTT	CASSPMGGVGTEAFF
TRBV5-1	TRBJ2-7	.	TRBD1	TGCGCCAGCAGCTTGGGGCGGGACAGGTTTCCCTACGAGCAGTACTTC	CASSLGRDRFPYEQYF
TRBV19	TRBJ2-1	few	.	TGTGCCAGTAGTCTGCTGAATGAGCAGTTCTTC	CASSLLNEQFF
TRBV25-1	TRBJ1-2	few	.	TGTGCCAGCAGTCGGACGTTCTATGGCTACACCTTC	CASSRTFYGYTF
TRBV7-9	TRBJ1-2	few	TRBD1	TGTGCCAGCAGCTACCCGGGACAGGGGACCTATGGCTACACCTTC	CASSYPGQGTYGYTF
TRBV4-1	TRBJ2-7	few	.	TGCGCCAGCAGCCAACAGGGTCCGCCCTACGAGCAGTACTTC	CASSQQGPPYEQYF
TRBV2	TRBJ1-6	few	.	TGTGCCAGCAGTGAATCCCAGGTTGCCCACTTT	CASSESQVAHF
TRBV5-1	TRBJ2-1	.	.	TGCGCCAGCAGCTTGTCAGGGGCCCCCCCGAATGAGCAGTTCTTC	CASSLSGAPPNEQFF
TRBV11-3	TRBJ2-2	few	.	TGTGCCAGCCGCGGGGACGCGAACACCGGGGAGCTGTTTTTT	CASRGDANTGELFF
TRBV10-3	TRBJ2-7	.	TRBD1	TGTGCCATCAGTACCTTAGGACAGGGAGAGCAGTACTTC	CAISTLGQGEQYF
TRBV18	TRBJ2-7	.	.	TGTGCCAGCTCACCGATGAGGGTTGAGTCCTACGAGCAGTACTTC	CASSPMRVESYEQYF
TRBV7-2	TRBJ2-3	.	.	TGTGCCAGCAGCTGGACCACTCGGAACCCCCCCGATACGCAGTATTTT	CASSWTTRNPPDTQYF
TRBV2	TRBJ1-5	few	.	TGTGCCAGCAGTGCGGAGGGACCCCAGCCCCAGCATTTT	CASSAEGPQPQHF
TRBV10-3	TRBJ2-3	.	.	TGTGCCATCAGCCCGGACCCAACCGGGGATACGCAGTATTTT	CAISPDPTGDTQYF
TRBV6-5	TRBJ1-1	.	TRBD1	TGTGCCAGCACCAAGGGACAGGTAAACACTGAAGCTTTCTTT	CASTKGQVNTEAFF
TRBV29-1	TRBJ2-1	few	.	TGCAGCGTTGGACCGACGCCCTGGGGGGTCAATGAGCAGTTCTTC	CSVGPTPWGVNEQFF
TRBV28	TRBJ2-4	.	TRBD2	TGTGCCAGCGGATTAATCGGGAGGGATCTAGCCAAAAACATTCAGTACTTC	CASGLIGRDLAKNIQYF
TRBV7-3	TRBJ1-1	few	.	TGTGCCAGCAGCTTACGCCAGGGAGACACTGAAGCTTTCTTT	CASSLRQGDTEAFF
TRBV10-2	TRBJ1-2	few	.	TGCGCCAGCAGTGAAGAGGGCTACTATGGCTACACCTTC	CASSEEGYYGYTF
TRBV4-1	TRBJ1-6	few	.	TGCGCCAGCAGCCAAGATGAGGGATCACCCCTCCACTTT	CASSQDEGSPLHF
TRBV2	TRBJ1-4	.	.	TGTGCCAGCAGTGAGGTGGGGGTCCCTAATTTT	CASSEVGVPNF
TRBV10-3	TRBJ2-7	few	TRBD1	TGTGCCATCAGTGTGGGGGAACCGGGACAGGGAGACGAGCAGTACTTC	CAISVGEPGQGDEQYF
TRBV10-3	TRBJ2-7	.	.	TGTGCCTCGGGCCAGGGACCCTACGAGCAGTACTTC	CASGQGPYEQYF
TRBV7-9	TRBJ1-1	few	.	TGTGCCAGCAGCCTCCGGGGAACTGAAGCTTTCTTT	CASSLRGTEAFF
TRBV7-8	TRBJ1-5	.	TRBD1	TGTGCCAGCAGTCTGGGACAGGGGGCAATTCAGCCCCAGCATTTT	CASSLGQGAIQPQHF
TRBV7-9	TRBJ1-5	.	.	TGTGCCAGCAGCCCCGGCCAGGGTAGCAATCAGCCCCAGCATTTT	CASSPGQGSNQPQHF
TRBV18	TRBJ2-2	.	.	TGTGCCAGCTCACCCGGGGTAGCGGTGAACACCGGGGAGCTGTTTTTT	CASSPGVAVNTGELFF
TRBV6-1	TRBJ1-5	.	.	TGTGCCAGCAGCCAGGCTTGGCAGCCCCAGCATTTT	CASSQAWQPQHF
TRBV30	TRBJ2-1	few	TRBD1	TGTGCCTGGAGGGGGACAGGGGCGTACAATGAGCAGTTCTTC	CAWRGTGAYNEQFF